Presented here are 10 T cell receptor beta chains from one specimen sequenced in a study of siplizumab effects on memory and regulatory T cells. Produced via immunoSEQ multiplex PCR; TCRdb's table is partial and in-frame only. The top ten clones hold roughly 1.4% of a sample with roughly 80,000 clones, over 80% of them seen once. Material for sequencing was Tregs sorted from blood. These receptors were collected from a human donor in good health.

This clone was observed once. This chain links TRBV5-1 with TRBJ2-3; D remains unclear. The CDR3 totals 12 residues. Per germline, CDR1 SGHRS and CDR2 YFSETQ. V was clipped by 3 bases and J by 7 bases, with 9 bases between them. CDR3 nucleotides: TGCGCCAGCAGCTCGGTCATGAATACGCAGTATTTT. Protein: CASSSVMNTQYF.

The chain is built from TRBV29-1 and TRBJ1-6; 8 nucleotides match TRBD1. J was trimmed by 7 bases and V by 4 bases; bases with no gene match: 0. CDR1 and CDR2 (germline): SQVTM, ANQGSEA. This CDR3 has 12 residues. CDR3 sequence: CSVGTGNSPLHF. The DNA for the CDR3 is TGCAGCGTTGGGACAGGGAATTCACCCCTCCACTTT.

The chain employs TRBV6-4 and TRBJ1-2; no reliable D call. The CDR3 is 13 amino acids. Germline V lookup: CDR1 MRHNA, CDR2 SNTAGT. Trimming took 6 bases from V and 6 from J, leaving 14 bases between them. The CDR3 bases are TGTGCCAGCAGCCTATATCCCTGGGATGGCTACACCTTC. It encodes CASSLYPWDGYTF.

This chain connects TRBV7-9 to TRBJ2-3, with 7 bases fitting TRBD2. The trim removed 7 bases at V and 3 bases at J, leaving 7 bases unmatched. Germline V gene lookup returns CDR1 SEHNR and CDR2 FQNEAQ (reference sequence). There are 14 residues in the CDR3. In DNA, the CDR3 is TGTGCCAGCACCTGGGGGGGTTTGACAGATACGCAGTATTTT. It translates to CASTWGGLTDTQYF. Using reference TRBV7-9 and TRBJ2-3 for the parts outside the CDR3, the full variable domain is DTGVSQNPRHKITKRGQNVTFRCDPISEHNRLYWYRQTLGQGPEFLTYFQNEAQLEKSRLLSDRFSAERPKGSFSTLEIQRTEQGDSAMYLCASTWGGLTDTQYFGPGTRLTVL.

The rearrangement joins TRBV5-1 to TRBJ2-1, with 9 bases that match TRBD1. The germline V gene has CDR1 SGHRS and CDR2 YFSETQ. The CDR3 has 15 amino acids. The trim removed 3 bases at V and 7 bases at J, leaving 8 bases unmatched. CDR3 region: CASSSGTGMVNEQFF. CDR3 in DNA: TGCGCCAGCAGCTCCGGGACAGGGATGGTAAATGAGCAGTTCTTC.

The chain has TRBV11-2 and TRBJ1-5, with TRBD1 matching 11 bases. Germline V lookup: CDR1 SGHAT, CDR2 FQNNGV. CDR3 length equals 15 residues. V shed 5 bases and J 7 bases; nucleotides not matched to a gene: 7. The CDR3 DNA is TGTGCCAGCAGCCCCGGGGGGACAGGGGGGCAGCCCCAGCATTTT. Amino acid sequence: CASSPGGTGGQPQHF.

The chain carries TRBV6-1 and TRBJ2-4, with D possibly TRBD1 on 6 matching bases. CDR1 is MNHNS, CDR2 SASEGT, per germline. The CDR3 loop spans 13 amino acids. V lost 10 bases and J lost 6, with 16 bases in between. CDR3 bases: TGTGCCACCAGGGAGAGGGGGAGAAACATTCAGTACTTC. Protein: CATRERGRNIQYF.

In the case of this clone: At one boundary the junction diverges from the germline segment, which might be a read error. V gene TRBV28 combines with J gene TRBJ1-5, with unresolved D. CDR3 length: 13 amino acids. In germline, CDR1 is MDHEN, CDR2 SYDVKM. The CDR3 sequence is CASSFSGDHPQHF. In DNA form, the CDR3 reads TGTGCCAGCAGTTTTTCAGGAGATCACCCCCAGCATTTT.

The chain recombines TRBV6-5 with TRBJ1-5, with D unresolved. Trimming shortened V by 5 bases and J by 4 bases, and 9 bases separated the two germline ends. The length of the CDR3 is 13 residues. Germline V lookup: CDR1 MNHEY, CDR2 SVGAGI. CDR3 protein: CASSPHRNQPQHF. For the CDR3, the DNA is TGTGCCAGCAGTCCACATAGAAATCAGCCCCAGCATTTT.

V is TRBV4-3 and J is TRBJ2-7; D is unclear. The V and J ends lost 0 bases and 0 bases respectively, with 12 bases between them. Germline-derived CDR1 and CDR2 are LGHNA and YSLEER. CDR3 size: 16 residues. CDR3 residues: CASSQDRRAASYEQYF. CDR3 bases: TGCGCCAGCAGCCAAGATCGCCGGGCAGCCTCCTACGAGCAGTACTTC.